Detailed here is one T cell receptor (beta chain). Its antigen is unidentified. Trimming pared 6 bases from V and 3 bases from J, leaving 12 bases between. This CDR3 comprises 13 residues. Germline-derived CDR1 and CDR2 are MNHNS and SASEGT. This sample was included in a study of cytomegalovirus exposure and HLA in healthy donors. Vbeta (60) and Jbeta (13) primers were used in the PCR. Authors' data handling: In a later analysis, 8.5 million to 14 million of 83 million or so unique beta chains occurred in at least two donors. Method: immunoSEQ multiplex PCR; TCRdb's copy keeps in-frame clones and lacks some. The DNA was the basis for D and trimming; V, J and clone size are from that table. The sample records over 150,000 clones, over 75% being singletons. Whole-study findings and limits: There were reportedly fewer N-insertions in an Asian-associated ancestry cluster than the approximately 670-donor mean, in a later analysis. The study carried out a later analysis of TCR beta sequences. It associated 15,000 to 20,000 of them with specific HLA alleles at a false discovery rate of 0.05. Later analysis associated a missense DCLRE1C variant with TCR beta V- and J-gene trimming.

This clonotype was obtained from a woman aged 30 to 39 in good health and CMV-seronegative. The sample comprised PBMCs. The V gene is TRBV6-1, the J gene TRBJ2-7, with a tentative D call TRBD1 (6 bases). CDR3 DNA: TGTGCCAGCAGACGGGACAAAGTCTACGAGCAGTACTTC. Translated, it gives CASRRDKVYEQYF.